A selection of T cell receptor beta chains follows, all from one sample in a study of tumor and adjacent non-tumor tissue in lung cancer. TCRdb reprocessed the multiplex PCR reads via MiXCR and lists one record per CDR3 protein. The data show 200,000 to 250,000 distinct CDR3 sequences, about 76% seen once. Input material: lung tumor tissue. The receptors stem from a man aged 55 to 69 with non-small cell lung cancer. CDR3s include the opening cysteine and the closing phenylalanine or tryptophan.

v_call cdr3_aa
TRBV6-5 CASSSGQYNEQFF
TRBV29-1 CSVGGTAYQPTDTQYF
TRBV29-1 CSVEGGGNTAAFF
TRBV12-3/TRBV12-4 CASSLMSPGEKLFF
TRBV7-8 CASSLGGTSERARDEQFF
TRBV6-5 CASTSGGTRNEQFF
TRBV29-1 CSAGGQDSNYGYTF
TRBV10-2 CANRTGNSGNTIYF
TRBV12-3/TRBV12-4 CASSGNRDRARMGNEQFF
TRBV11-1 CASSFYICSVPRDRSTDTQYF
TRBV28 CANTEEGLYTGELFF
TRBV4-3 CASSQVRGKGANVLTF
TRBV4-3 CASSLESSGSSHEQYF
TRBV20-1 CSVSLLPDHEQYF
TRBV4-3 CAISPGLGGYYEQYF
TRBV11-2 CASRRTGCVGGFTF
TRBV20-1 CSARDGGTEAVF
TRBV12-3/TRBV12-4 CASSQGTSLDTDTQYF
TRBV28 CASSFFEAGYTETFF
TRBV11-3 CASSHRGRRGWETHYF
TRBV29-1 CSVGEPGTGGYREQFF
TRBV20-1 CSVMVAGSGNTIYF
TRBV12-3/TRBV12-4 CVSSFGIPAQHF
TRBV5-1 CASSWDRSSPLHF
TRBV5-8 CDSSKQGLMNTEAFF
TRBV12-2 CASRHKPLKTRLVGVQETQYF
TRBV20-1 CSATGGGLGTDTQYF
TRBV11-2 CASAEEGAASPLHF
TRBV12-3/TRBV12-4 CAISLTGDRGDEQLF
TRBV10-1 CASSDSTGVNIETFF
TRBV20-1 CSASIAGELFF
TRBV11-3 CASSNPVQGVYGYTF
TRBV6-5 CASRDSFGGTDTQCF
TRBV5-5 CASSWNLDKVEKLFF
TRBV6-6 CASSSLAGGQFF
TRBV6-5 CASSHSGPGLNYGYTF
TRBV12-3/TRBV12-4 CVGSLGLGQKLFF
TRBV6-4 CASSVQGGPDTQYF
TRBV6-1 CASSEQLLTGANVLTF
TRBV5-1 CASSPRNREYEQYF
TRBV5-4 CASSFGTTSTDPQYF
TRBV4-2 CASGQELGGYEQYF
TRBV28 CTSSLRIGKSSGANVLTF
TRBV20-1 CSARQALGNKPQYF
TRBV11-1 CASSPRREASEKLFF
TRBV12-3/TRBV12-4 CASSPRGEEFF
TRBV11-3 CGSLGSSGGSQETQYF
TRBV4-1 CASSQEYTGTQYF
TRBV6-1 CASSLTGSSNQPQHF